These T cell receptor beta chains were read from a single sample in a study of T cell responses to AZD1222 COVID-19 vaccine. Some clones are missing from TCRdb's copy, which holds only in-frame ones; the method was immunoSEQ multiplex PCR. The sample has some 130,000 clones; 84% are singletons. The specimen was peripheral blood, collected on day 0 of AZD1222 vaccination. All receptors derive from an adult in good health. Both conserved end residues are part of each CDR3. The D gene is left open where the match is weak. Clone size appears in some rows only: once, few, many, or a class for an expanded clone.

j_gene,v_gene,d_gene,abundance,CDR3nt,CDR3aa
TRBJ2-3,TRBV19,NA,NA,TGTGCCAGTAGCCCCAGGGGTACAGATACGCAGTATTTT,CASSPRGTDTQYF
TRBJ1-5,TRBV28,TRBD1,NA,TGTGCCAGCAGGACCCAGGGGGGACGAGGCAATCAGCCCCAGCATTTT,CASRTQGGRGNQPQHF
TRBJ1-5,TRBV6-6,NA,once,TGTGCCAGCAGTTTGCTTTCCAACCAGCCCCAGCATTTT,CASSLLSNQPQHF
TRBJ2-1,TRBV5-4,TRBD1,NA,TGTGCCAGCAGCTACCGACAGGGGGGCTACAATGAGCAGTTCTTC,CASSYRQGGYNEQFF
TRBJ1-1,TRBV19,NA,NA,TGTGCCAGTAGTTATGGACGGTCTGAAGCTTTCTTT,CASSYGRSEAFF
TRBJ1-1,TRBV7-9,NA,NA,TGTGCCAGCAGCGCGAGCCTCAGGGGTTTCACTGAAGCTTTCTTT,CASSASLRGFTEAFF
TRBJ2-4,TRBV4-1,TRBD2,NA,TGCGCCAGCAGCCAAGATAGTTCGGCTAGCGGGGGAAACATTCAGTACTTC,CASSQDSSASGGNIQYF
TRBJ2-1,TRBV24-1,NA,few,TGTGCCACCGCGGAGGGCTATCTTCGGGATGAGCAGTTCTTC,CATAEGYLRDEQFF
TRBJ2-5,TRBV9,NA,once,TGTGCCAGCAGCGTCGATATTGGGGGGCAAGAGACCCAGTACTTC,CASSVDIGGQETQYF
TRBJ2-3,TRBV7-8,NA,NA,TGTGCCAGCAGCCTCTCGGTCCTCGCGGATGTCCCAGATACGCAGTATTTT,CASSLSVLADVPDTQYF
TRBJ2-7,TRBV20-1,NA,NA,TGCAGTGCTAGTACAACAGGCTACGAGCAGTACTTC,CSASTTGYEQYF
TRBJ2-3,TRBV6-4,NA,NA,TGTGCCAGCAGCCTCTCTCAGGGGCCAGATACGCAGTATTTT,CASSLSQGPDTQYF
TRBJ1-2,TRBV28,NA,NA,TGTGCCAGCAGTTCACACCGGCGGGGGTCCTATGGCTACACCTTC,CASSSHRRGSYGYTF
TRBJ2-2,TRBV6-4,TRBD1,NA,TGTGCCAGCAGCCAGGCAGGGGGCCGATCCGGGGAGCTGTTTTTT,CASSQAGGRSGELFF
TRBJ1-3,TRBV28,TRBD1,once,TGTGCCAGCAGTTTACTACAGGGGGCGACCGGAAACACCATATATTTT,CASSLLQGATGNTIYF
TRBJ2-2,TRBV5-4,NA,NA,TGTGCCAGCAGCACCGAGGGGGCCGGGGAGCTGTTTTTT,CASSTEGAGELFF
TRBJ1-1,TRBV3-1/TRBV3-2,NA,NA,TGTGCCAGCAGCCAGAGAAGTTTCCCCACTGAAGCTTTCTTT,CASSQRSFPTEAFF
TRBJ2-3,TRBV9,NA,NA,TGTGCCAGCAGCGTAGCCGGGTCAGATACGCAGTATTTT,CASSVAGSDTQYF
TRBJ1-3,TRBV9,NA,NA,TGTGCCAGCAGCGTAGTGGGGGCCGCACCGGGAAACACCATATATTTT,CASSVVGAAPGNTIYF
TRBJ2-5,TRBV19,NA,NA,TGTGCCAGTAGTACCACCTTTACGGAGGTTGGGGAGACCCAGTACTTC,CASSTTFTEVGETQYF
TRBJ2-7,TRBV9,TRBD1,NA,TGTGCCAGCAGCGTAGTAGGACAGGGGTCCGAGCAGTACTTC,CASSVVGQGSEQYF
TRBJ2-6,TRBV30,NA,NA,TGTGCCTGGAGCCAGGGAATCGGAGCCAACGTCCTGACTTTC,CAWSQGIGANVLTF
TRBJ1-3,TRBV19,NA,NA,TGTGCCAGTAGTATAGAGTCTGGAAACACCATATATTTT,CASSIESGNTIYF
TRBJ1-6,TRBV2,NA,NA,TGTGCCAGCATACAGGGAGTCTCCTATAATTCACCCCTCCACTTT,CASIQGVSYNSPLHF
TRBJ2-2,TRBV6-1,TRBD1,NA,TGTGCCGGTGGGACAGGGCGCGGCGGGGAGCTGTTTTTT,CAGGTGRGGELFF
TRBJ1-1,TRBV15,NA,NA,TGTGCCACCAGCAGAGAGACAGGCGGCGGCAAGGAAGCTTTCTTT,CATSRETGGGKEAFF
TRBJ1-3,TRBV6-1,NA,NA,TGTGCCAGCAGTGATCGGTTCTCCGGAAACACCATATATTTT,CASSDRFSGNTIYF
TRBJ1-1,TRBV5-1,NA,once,TGCGCCAGCAGCTTGGAGGGCGGCACTGAAGCTTTCTTT,CASSLEGGTEAFF
TRBJ2-1,TRBV11-3,NA,NA,TGTGCCAGCAGCTTAACCCAGACCTACAATGAGCAGTTCTTC,CASSLTQTYNEQFF
TRBJ1-2,TRBV3-1/TRBV3-2,NA,NA,TGTGCCAGCAGCCAGGTCGAGGGTGCCTATGGCTACACCTTC,CASSQVEGAYGYTF
TRBJ2-4,TRBV6-2/TRBV6-3,TRBD1,once,TGTGCCAGCAGTTACGGACCGGGACAGGGTTCGTTAGCCAAAAACATTCAGTACTTC,CASSYGPGQGSLAKNIQYF
TRBJ2-7,TRBV7-6,NA,NA,TGTGCCAGCAGCCCAGGGCCGCCAGCAAGTTCTAGCTACGAGCAGTACTTC,CASSPGPPASSSYEQYF
TRBJ2-7,TRBV6-5,TRBD2,few,TGTGCCAGCAGTTCTCCCGGGACTAGTGGAATCGAGCAGTACTTC,CASSSPGTSGIEQYF
TRBJ1-5,TRBV5-6,NA,NA,TGTGCCAGCAGCAACCTGGACAGCCCGAATCAGCCCCAGCATTTT,CASSNLDSPNQPQHF
TRBJ2-3,TRBV5-1,NA,NA,TGCGCCAGCAGCTTGGGGGGGCGCACAGATACGCAGTATTTT,CASSLGGRTDTQYF
TRBJ1-5,TRBV30,TRBD1,NA,TGTGCCTGGAGTGTCTGGACAGGGAGACATCAGCCCCAGCATTTT,CAWSVWTGRHQPQHF
TRBJ1-2,TRBV5-1,TRBD1,NA,TGCGCCAGCAGCCCGGGACAGGGTCCAACTAACTATGGCTACACCTTC,CASSPGQGPTNYGYTF
TRBJ1-6,TRBV28,NA,NA,TGTGCCAGCAGTCCAAGGAGTGAGGCGGGGAATAATTCACCCCTCCACTTT,CASSPRSEAGNNSPLHF
TRBJ1-1,TRBV18,NA,NA,TGTGCCAGCTCACCCCGACAGGCGTCGAACACTGAAGCTTTCTTT,CASSPRQASNTEAFF
TRBJ2-6,TRBV5-1,NA,NA,TGCGCCAGCAGCCGGGTGCAATCTGGGGCCAACGTCCTGACTTTC,CASSRVQSGANVLTF
TRBJ1-2,TRBV5-6,NA,NA,TGTGCCAGCAGCTCCTCGGGCGTAACTAACTATGGCTACACCTTC,CASSSSGVTNYGYTF
TRBJ2-7,TRBV18,TRBD1,NA,TGTGCCAGCTCGACAGGGGGCCTCGAGCAGTACTTC,CASSTGGLEQYF
TRBJ1-1,TRBV2,NA,NA,TGTGCCAGCAGTCCAGAGGCAAGGACGAACACTGAAGCTTTCTTT,CASSPEARTNTEAFF
TRBJ2-7,TRBV7-8,TRBD1,NA,TGTGCCAGCCTTAGGGGCTCGGGGACAGCCTACGAGCAGTACTTC,CASLRGSGTAYEQYF
TRBJ1-6,TRBV19,NA,few,TGTGCCAGTAGTAGGGGACTTTATAATTCACCCCTCCACTTT,CASSRGLYNSPLHF
TRBJ1-5,TRBV5-6,NA,NA,TGTGCCAGCAGCCCCCAGGGCGGCTATCAGCCCCAGCATTTT,CASSPQGGYQPQHF
TRBJ1-4,TRBV4-1,NA,NA,TGCGCCAGCAGCCAGGGATTCGACAGCCTTAATGAAAAACTGTTTTTT,CASSQGFDSLNEKLFF
TRBJ2-7,TRBV29-1,NA,NA,TGCAGCGTTGGGTACAGGAGCTCCTACGAGCAGTACTTC,CSVGYRSSYEQYF
TRBJ1-5,TRBV2,NA,NA,TGTGCCAGCAGGGGGACGGTTACTAATCAGCCCCAGCATTTT,CASRGTVTNQPQHF
TRBJ1-6,TRBV7-9,NA,NA,TGTGCCAGCAGCCCCGGACAGTATAATTCACCCCTCCACTTT,CASSPGQYNSPLHF
TRBJ2-3,TRBV29-1,NA,NA,TGCAGCGTTCCCATTTCCGGGATAACCACAGATACGCAGTATTTT,CSVPISGITTDTQYF
TRBJ2-4,TRBV29-1,NA,NA,TGCAGCGCCAAATGGGGGGTTGGCAAAAACATTCAGTACTTC,CSAKWGVGKNIQYF
TRBJ1-1,TRBV28,NA,NA,TGTGCCAGCAGCCTTCTCCAAAACACTGAAGCTTTCTTT,CASSLLQNTEAFF
TRBJ2-1,TRBV27,TRBD2,few,TGTGCCAGCAGTTTACTAGCGGGGGTCAATGAGCAGTTCTTC,CASSLLAGVNEQFF
TRBJ1-6,TRBV6-1,NA,once,TGTGCCAGCAGTGAAGCGCTTGACTCACCCCTCCACTTT,CASSEALDSPLHF
TRBJ1-2,TRBV28,TRBD1,NA,TGTGCCAGCAGGTGGACAGGTCAGGATGGCTACACCTTC,CASRWTGQDGYTF
TRBJ1-5,TRBV6-2/TRBV6-3,NA,NA,TGTGCCAGCAGTCAAGGGAGGGCAGGCGGTCATCAGCCCCAGCATTTT,CASSQGRAGGHQPQHF